Each of the 3 T cell receptor beta chains below was sequenced from the same sample in a study of CD8 T cells in Susac syndrome (dated by TCRdb to about 2019). Libraries were built with the immunoSEQ multiplex PCR assay. RNA was extracted with the RNeasy kit and about 0.5 to 1 ug was reverse transcribed using random hexamers. The public reads were run again by TCRdb, first through fastp at Q25 and then through MiXCR, and only productive beta chains were kept. Rows are combined by CDR3 protein, so each entry shows the most common genes and DNA. Present in this sample are about 120,000 distinct CDR3 sequences, around 90% of which were seen just once. Clones ranked in the top ten supply around 0.14% of the sample. Sequenced sample: CD4+ T cells from PBMCs. The receptors originated from a human donor in good health.

The genes are TRBV20-1 and TRBJ2-7; D is uncertain. The CDR3 length is 16 residues. Germline lookup yields CDR1 DFQATT and CDR2 SNEGSKA (reference sequence). V lost 3 bases and J 1 base, leaving 19 bases between the germline ends. This CDR3 is CSASLGRRRRSYEQYF. The DNA of the CDR3 is TGCAGTGCTAGCCTCGGGCGTCGCAGAAGGTCCTACGAGCAGTACTTC.

The V gene is TRBV30, the J gene TRBJ1-2; D gene uncertain. The germline gives CDR1 GTSNPN, CDR2 SVGIG (reference sequence). The CDR3 is made up of 11 amino acids. Trimming pared 7 bases from V and 4 bases from J, leaving 10 bases between. The DNA for the CDR3 is TGTGCCTCTGACAATTCCTATGGCTACACCTTC. Amino acid sequence: CASDNSYGYTF.

The V gene is TRBV3-1, the J gene TRBJ2-3, with D possibly being TRBD2 (6 bases). Looked up from germline, CDR1 is LGHDT and CDR2 is YNNKEL (reference sequence). Trimming cost V 2 bases and J 1 base, with 10 bases left between them. This CDR3 is built from 15 residues. CDR3 loop: CASSQSERGTDTQYF. CDR3 coding DNA: TGTGCCAGCAGCCAATCCGAGCGGGGCACAGATACGCAGTATTTT.